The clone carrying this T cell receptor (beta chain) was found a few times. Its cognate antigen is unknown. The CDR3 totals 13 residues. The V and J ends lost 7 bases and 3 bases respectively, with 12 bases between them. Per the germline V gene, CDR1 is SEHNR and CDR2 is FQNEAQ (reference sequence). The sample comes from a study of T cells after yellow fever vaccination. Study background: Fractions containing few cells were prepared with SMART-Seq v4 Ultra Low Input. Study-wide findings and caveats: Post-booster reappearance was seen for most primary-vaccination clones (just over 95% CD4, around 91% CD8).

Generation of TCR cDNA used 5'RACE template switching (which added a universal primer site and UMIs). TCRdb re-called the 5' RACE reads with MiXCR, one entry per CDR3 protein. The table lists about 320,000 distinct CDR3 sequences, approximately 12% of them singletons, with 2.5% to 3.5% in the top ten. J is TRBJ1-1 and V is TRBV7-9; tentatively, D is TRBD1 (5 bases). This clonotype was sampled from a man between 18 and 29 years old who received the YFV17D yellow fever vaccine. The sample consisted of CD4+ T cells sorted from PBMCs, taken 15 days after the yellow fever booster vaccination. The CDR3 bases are TGTGCCAGCATCAGGACATCGGACACTGAAGCTTTCTTT. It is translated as CASIRTSDTEAFF.